The clone carrying this T cell receptor beta chain was picked up a small number of times. The antigen remains unidentified. V gave up 1 base and J gave up 1 base, with 13 bases separating them. CDR3 size: 15 residues. Germline CDR1 SQVTM, CDR2 ANQGSEA. This sample was included in a study of T-cell memory formation after mild COVID-19. Study as a whole: There were largely donor-specific TCR clusters.

Study outcomes and limitations: Some responding clones appeared in pre-infection memory, suggesting cross-reactive memory joined. Contracting clones from day 15 to 85 showed balanced CD4/CD8; later expanders favored CD4+.

One entry per CDR3 protein results from TCRdb running MiXCR on the 5' RACE reads. This table holds more than 300,000 distinct CDR3 sequences, roughly an eighth found once. The chain combines TRBV29-1 with TRBJ1-2, with no clear D. Sequencing was carried out using PBMCs or a T cell subset sorted from them (not recorded which). The clonotype originates from a young man who had mild COVID-19 (a few samples of this study predate the infection). Cell type and time point are not known. CDR3 residues: CSVEVLGNSNYGYTF. CDR3 nucleotide sequence: TGCAGCGTTGAAGTACTTGGAAACAGTAACTATGGCTACACCTTC.